This T cell receptor beta chain is from a study of yellow fever vaccine responses in identical twins. TCRdb itself ran the RT-PCR reads through MiXCR, one entry per CDR3 protein. The repertoire holds about 4,000 distinct CDR3 sequences, with about 85% as singletons. Overall study results and limits: Twins' vaccine T cell responses reportedly seemed partly convergent and partly personalized.

The CDR3 has 15 residues. With 7 bases removed from V and 5 bases from J, the gap between germline ends came to 21 bases. From germline, CDR1 is SQVTM and CDR2 ANQGSEA. As to this clonotype: The antigen is undetermined.

The material sequenced was T cells from blood (PBMCs), unsorted or a sorted subset (not recorded which), taken before or after yellow fever vaccination (not recorded which). This chain connects TRBV29-1 to TRBJ2-1, with D possibly matching TRBD1 (5 bases). The receptor's source is a woman younger than 30 who received the yellow fever vaccine. CDR3 DNA sequence: TGCAGCGCCGAGGTCAGGCAGGGATTAAACAATGAGCAGTTCTTC. Its protein product is CSAEVRQGLNNEQFF.